This is a list of T cell receptor beta chains from one sample in a study of cytomegalovirus exposure and HLA in healthy donors. This table comes from immunoSEQ multiplex PCR, and its TCRdb copy is limited to in-frame clones, with some not included. The sample has around 150,000 clones; nearly 80% are singletons. Sequencing was performed on PBMCs. These receptor sequences come from a male donor in good health and CMV-seronegative. CDR3s include the opening cysteine and the closing phenylalanine or tryptophan. Fields, in order: clone size, J gene, V gene, D gene, CDR3 protein, CDR3 DNA. The D gene is left open where the match is weak. Rows give clone size only sometimes, using once, few, many, or a class for an expanded clone.

- | TRBJ2-1 | TRBV5-1 | - | CASSFPDRINEQFF | TGCGCCAGCAGCTTCCCCGACAGGATCAATGAGCAGTTCTTC
- | TRBJ2-5 | TRBV2 | - | CASKQTAQETQYF | TGTGCCAGCAAACAGACAGCTCAAGAGACCCAGTACTTC
- | TRBJ1-3 | TRBV7-9 | TRBD1 | CASSQLTGEAGNTIYF | TGTGCCAGCAGCCAATTGACAGGGGAGGCTGGAAACACCATATATTTT
- | TRBJ2-7 | TRBV7-2 | - | CASSLAKEGEQYF | TGTGCCAGCAGCTTAGCCAAAGAGGGCGAGCAGTACTTC
- | TRBJ1-3 | TRBV30 | - | CAWSTRAQSGNTIYF | TGTGCCTGGAGTACCAGGGCCCAATCTGGAAACACCATATATTTT
- | TRBJ2-1 | TRBV19 | TRBD2 | CATTVLAGGHEQFF | TGTGCCACCACCGTACTAGCGGGGGGGCATGAGCAGTTCTTC
- | TRBJ2-5 | TRBV9 | TRBD1 | CASSPDRAETQYF | TGTGCCAGCAGCCCGGACAGGGCAGAGACCCAGTACTTC
- | TRBJ1-2 | TRBV18 | TRBD1 | CASSNSPGTGGVGYTF | TGTGCCAGCTCAAACAGTCCCGGGACAGGAGGTGTTGGCTACACCTTC
- | TRBJ1-1 | TRBV10-1 | - | CASSDGFAGRTEAFF | TGCGCCAGCAGTGATGGTTTTGCGGGTCGAACTGAAGCTTTCTTT
- | TRBJ2-2 | TRBV2 | - | CASSLQTKSSGELFF | TGTGCCAGCAGTCTCCAGACAAAAAGTAGCGGGGAGCTGTTTTTT
- | TRBJ1-3 | TRBV2 | TRBD1 | CASSGQGTGNTIYF | TGTGCCAGCAGTGGACAGGGGACTGGAAACACCATATATTTT
- | TRBJ2-7 | TRBV5-1 | - | CASSPRIGSASSYEQYF | TGCGCCAGCAGCCCCCGAATTGGTAGCGCGAGCTCCTACGAGCAGTACTTC
- | TRBJ2-1 | TRBV11-2 | - | CASRDPGRNNVGRNNEQFF | TGTGCCAGCAGGGACCCGGGAAGAAACAATGTGGGAAGAAACAATGAGCAGTTCTTC
- | TRBJ2-2 | TRBV9 | TRBD2 | CASSVSSGGFPAGELFF | TGTGCCAGCAGCGTATCTAGCGGGGGCTTCCCGGCCGGGGAGCTGTTTTTT
- | TRBJ1-5 | TRBV7-2 | - | CASSLELNQPQHF | TGTGCCAGCAGCCTGGAGCTAAATCAGCCCCAGCATTTT
- | TRBJ1-1 | TRBV28 | TRBD1 | CAIQGATEAFF | TGTGCCATCCAGGGGGCCACTGAAGCTTTCTTT
- | TRBJ1-1 | TRBV4-3 | - | CASSQRKIIGSTEAFF | TGCGCCAGCAGCCAGAGGAAAATAATTGGGAGCACTGAAGCTTTCTTT
few | TRBJ2-5 | TRBV9 | TRBD1 | CASSPDLTGVRETQYF | TGTGCCAGCAGCCCGGACCTGACAGGGGTACGAGAGACCCAGTACTTC
- | TRBJ2-2 | TRBV27 | TRBD1 | CASRTTGDRAGGELFF | TGTGCCAGCAGAACAACAGGGGATCGAGCAGGAGGGGAGCTGTTTTTT
- | TRBJ1-4 | TRBV4-1 | TRBD1 | CASSPQGKNEKLFF | TGCGCCAGCAGCCCACAGGGGAAGAATGAAAAACTGTTTTTT
- | TRBJ2-2 | TRBV9 | TRBD1 | CASSKDRGGVFF | TGTGCCAGCAGCAAGGACAGGGGGGGGGTGTTTTTT
- | TRBJ1-1 | TRBV7-2 | - | CASSFLSREAFF | TGTGCCAGCAGCTTTCTGTCCCGTGAAGCTTTCTTT
- | TRBJ2-7 | TRBV30 | TRBD1 | CAWRAGGAPYEQYF | TGTGCCTGGAGAGCAGGGGGCGCGCCCTACGAGCAGTACTTC
- | TRBJ1-2 | TRBV30 | TRBD1 | CAWSRRGPYDGYTF | TGTGCCTGGAGTCGTAGGGGGCCTTACGATGGCTACACCTTC
few | TRBJ2-3 | TRBV4-1 | TRBD2 | CASSLGGGGSGGSTDTQYF | TGCGCCAGCAGCCTCGGGGGAGGGGGTAGCGGGGGAAGTACAGATACGCAGTATTTT
- | TRBJ1-4 | TRBV4-3 | - | CASSYVSTGENEKLFF | TGCGCCAGCAGCTACGTTAGCACGGGGGAGAATGAAAAACTGTTTTTT
- | TRBJ2-5 | TRBV7-8 | TRBD1 | CASSPRATGWETQYF | TGTGCCAGCAGCCCTAGAGCGACAGGGTGGGAGACCCAGTACTTC